A few counts support the clone carrying this TCR beta chain. Antigen specificity is unknown. The source of the sample is a study of T-cell reconstitution after alpha-beta-depleted transplantation in children. General study points: For some patients, TCRbeta diversity was high at day 60 because of recipient T cells and thymic progenitors that survived.

The library targeted TCRbeta and was prepared with unique molecular identifiers. MiXCR was run by TCRdb on the PCR reads, yielding one entry per CDR3 protein. Of some 120,000 distinct CDR3 sequences listed, about a tenth are singletons. The germline CDR1 and CDR2 sequences are DFQATT and SNEGSKA (reference sequence). This CDR3 is 16 amino acids long. V dropped 2 bases and J dropped 5; count of bases not matched to a gene: 10. This chain links TRBV20-1 with TRBJ2-2; 8 bases fit TRBD1. The sequenced sample was PBMCs, obtained before TCRalphabeta/CD19-depleted stem cell transplant. The receptor comes from a boy aged 2-9 years with acute lymphoblastic leukemia, due to receive a stem cell transplant. In nucleotides, the CDR3 is TGCAGTGCTAGAAAAACCGGGACAGGAATTACCGGGGAGCTGTTTTTT. Protein sequence: CSARKTGTGITGELFF.